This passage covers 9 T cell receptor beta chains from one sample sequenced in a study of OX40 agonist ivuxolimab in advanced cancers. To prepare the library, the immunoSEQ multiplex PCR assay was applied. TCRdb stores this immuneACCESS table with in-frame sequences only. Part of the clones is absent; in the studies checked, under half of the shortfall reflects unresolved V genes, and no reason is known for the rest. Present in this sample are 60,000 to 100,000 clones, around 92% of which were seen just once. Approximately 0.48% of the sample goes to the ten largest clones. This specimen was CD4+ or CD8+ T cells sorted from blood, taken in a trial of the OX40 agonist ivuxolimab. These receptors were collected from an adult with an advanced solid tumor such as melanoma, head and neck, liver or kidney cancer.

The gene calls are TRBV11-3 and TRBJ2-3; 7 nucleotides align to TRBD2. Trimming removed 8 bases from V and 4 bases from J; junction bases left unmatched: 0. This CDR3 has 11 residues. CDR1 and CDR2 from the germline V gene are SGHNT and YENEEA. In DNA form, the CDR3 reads TGTGCCAGCGGACTAGCAGATACGCAGTATTTT. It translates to CASGLADTQYF.

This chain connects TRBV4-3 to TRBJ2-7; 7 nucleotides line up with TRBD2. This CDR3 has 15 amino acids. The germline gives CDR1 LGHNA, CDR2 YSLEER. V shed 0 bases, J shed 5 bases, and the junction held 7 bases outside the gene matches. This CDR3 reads CASSQDTGLFDEQYF. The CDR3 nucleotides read TGCGCCAGCAGCCAAGATACGGGACTATTCGACGAGCAGTACTTC.

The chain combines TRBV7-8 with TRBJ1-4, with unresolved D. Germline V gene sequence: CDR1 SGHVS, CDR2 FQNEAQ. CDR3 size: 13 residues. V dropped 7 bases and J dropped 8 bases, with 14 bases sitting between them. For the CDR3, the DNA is TGTGCCAGCACCCCGAGGCCCCGGGAAAAACTGTTTTTT. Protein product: CASTPRPREKLFF.

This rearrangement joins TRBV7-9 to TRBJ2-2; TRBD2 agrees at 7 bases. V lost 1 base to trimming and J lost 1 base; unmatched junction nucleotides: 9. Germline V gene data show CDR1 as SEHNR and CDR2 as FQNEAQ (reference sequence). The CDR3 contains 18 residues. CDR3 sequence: CASSLGGGGSQNTGELFF. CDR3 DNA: TGTGCCAGCAGCTTAGGAGGAGGCGGGAGCCAGAACACCGGGGAGCTGTTTTTT.

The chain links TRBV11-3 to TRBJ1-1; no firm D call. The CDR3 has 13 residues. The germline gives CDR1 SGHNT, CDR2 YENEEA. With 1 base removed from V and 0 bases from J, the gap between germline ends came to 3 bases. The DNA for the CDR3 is TGTGCCAGCAGCTTAGGGATGAACACTGAAGCTTTCTTT. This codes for CASSLGMNTEAFF.

CDR3 residues: CASKRTTGGLTDTQYF. The CDR3 nucleotides are TGTGCCAGTAAACGGACCACAGGGGGCCTCACAGATACGCAGTATTTT. The genes are TRBV19 and TRBJ2-3, with 9 bases lining up with TRBD1. J was trimmed by 2 bases and V by 7 bases; bases with no gene match: 10. This CDR3 has 16 amino acids. Per germline, CDR1 LNHDA and CDR2 SQIVND (reference sequence). Drawing the rest from reference TRBV19 and TRBJ2-3, the complete variable domain is DGGITQSPKYLFRKEGQNVTLSCEQNLNHDAMYWYRQDPGQGLRLIYYSQIVNDFQKGDIAEGYSVSREKKESFPLTVTSAQKNPTAFYLCASKRTTGGLTDTQYFGPGTRLTVL.

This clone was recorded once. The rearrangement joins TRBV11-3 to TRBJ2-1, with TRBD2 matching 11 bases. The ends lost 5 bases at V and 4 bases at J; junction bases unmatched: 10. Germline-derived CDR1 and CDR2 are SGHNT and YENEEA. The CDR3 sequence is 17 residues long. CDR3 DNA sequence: TGTGCCAGCAGCCCTAGCCCCGGGACTAGCGGTTACAATGAGCAGTTCTTC. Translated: CASSPSPGTSGYNEQFF.

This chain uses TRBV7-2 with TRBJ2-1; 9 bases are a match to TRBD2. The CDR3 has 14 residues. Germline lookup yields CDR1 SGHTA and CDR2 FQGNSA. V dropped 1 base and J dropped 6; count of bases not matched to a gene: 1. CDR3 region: CASSLVAGVNEQFF. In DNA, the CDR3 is TGTGCCAGCAGCTTAGTAGCGGGAGTCAATGAGCAGTTCTTC. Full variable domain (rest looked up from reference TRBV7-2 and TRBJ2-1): GAGVSQSPSNKVTEKGKDVELRCDPISGHTALYWYRQSLGQGLEFLIYFQGNSAPDKSGLPSDRFSAERTGGSVSTLTIQRTQQEDSAVYLCASSLVAGVNEQFFGPGTRLTVL.

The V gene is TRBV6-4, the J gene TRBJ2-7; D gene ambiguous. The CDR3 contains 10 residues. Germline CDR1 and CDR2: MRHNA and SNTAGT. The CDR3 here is CAITSRPQSV. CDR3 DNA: TGTGCCATCACATCTCGGCCGCAGTCGGTC.